Included here is one TCR beta chain sequence, with context. The table lists this clonotype with many counts. The specificity of this receptor is unknown. Base quality data are lacking; no much larger clone is found one base away. This specimen belongs to a study of T cells in Graves' hyperthyroidism and ophthalmopathy (dated by TCRdb to between 2018 and 2021). For the study in its entirety: Peripheral blood was sampled at the time of initial diagnosis, prior to any treatment. To identify TCR V-J signatures that set the groups apart, the researchers used a discovery cohort of 100 patients, made up of fewer than 50 with Graves' ophthalmopathy and about 55 with stable Graves' hyperthyroidism. Whether ophthalmopathy could be predicted prospectively was tested in an independent validation cohort made up of fewer than 20 hyperthyroidism patients plus 17 patients who later progressed to ophthalmopathy. The 100 or so discovery patients were divided at random into training and test sets in a 7:3 ratio. Thyroid tissue and blood T-cell repertoires from roughly six Graves' hyperthyroidism patients were also compared in the study. Once sampling was done, hyperthyroidism patients were given methimazole at a starting dose of 30 mg daily, whereas ophthalmopathy patients were given high-dose intravenous methylprednisolone. According to the paper, TCR Vbeta CDR3 sequencing was carried out on 135 peripheral blood samples, which came from fewer than 50 ophthalmopathy, approximately 72 hyperthyroidism and about 17 progressor patients. Beyond this particular receptor, the publication reports: Ophthalmopathy was separated from stable hyperthyroidism by a 13 V-J signature model, with approximately 89% sensitivity and 81% to 83% specificity obtained in cross-validation and 80%/75% obtained in testing. In validation, progression to ophthalmopathy was predicted by the model with 70.59% sensitivity and around 75% specificity, a median of about 6.8 months before onset. Blood samples also contained most of the expanded thyroid clonotypes (frequency above 0.001), which suggests that blood repertoires may reflect thyroid immune responses. No statistical method was used to fix the sample size in advance, and group allocation was not hidden from the investigators.

Sequences SGHAT (CDR1) and FQNNGV (CDR2) are obtained from the germline V gene. Reading from cysteine to phenylalanine, the CDR3 counts 15 amino acids. Only the CDR3 DNA is retained, 45 bases long and in frame from the first base. V sheds 5 bases and J sheds 5 bases, leaving 18 bases between their ends. Hyperthyroidism patients were newly diagnosed, had a disease duration of under 2 months, and were aged 18 to 65 years. Patients with uncontrolled infections, other autoimmune diseases, pregnancy or lactation were excluded. Diagnoses were established on the basis of clinical symptoms, serum thyroxine and TRAb, thyroid ultrasound, and orbital computed tomography. For progressor patients, blood was drawn at the first diagnosis of hyperthyroidism, before any ophthalmopathy symptoms had appeared. PBMCs were separated from around 9.1 ml of fresh peripheral blood using Ficoll-Paque density gradient centrifugation. Progressor patients were initially diagnosed with Graves' hyperthyroidism and developed ophthalmopathy during follow-up. Total RNA was extracted using Trizol reagent, and RNA quality was assessed on an Agilent 2100 Bioanalyzer.

Amplification of TCR beta CDR3 regions was carried out from RNA transcripts. The TCR CDR3 was subjected to a first round of RT-PCR using the HTBI primer set and the Qiagen OneStep RT-PCR kit. The libraries were constructed in a second round of multiplex PCR and then size-selected and purified. Libraries were sequenced paired-end with 100 bp reads on an Illumina HiSeq2000. The paper's processing steps were these. SOAPnuke was used to process the raw data, removing reads that contained adapters or uncalled bases, had a mean Phred below 15, or lacked an exact match to the constant primer or identifier. High-quality paired reads were merged using COPE v1.2.5, and each unique nucleotide sequence was defined as a clonotype. MiTCR v1.1 was used to align the clonotypes against IMGT TRBV, TRBD and TRBJ reference segments. The analysis included only V-J combinations with a frequency above 0.0001, which together covered 99% to 99.2% of the repertoires. The TCS score was defined as the ratio of F50 (clonal expansion) to E x V (chaos), calculated using BLOSUM62-based TCRdist between CDR3 peptides within each V-J. Welch's t-statistics and random forest reduced 450 to 600 V-J features to roughly 13, which were used in a naive Bayes classifier (R e1071). The public reads were run again by TCRdb, first through fastp at Q25 and then through MiXCR, and only productive beta chains were kept. Rows merge per CDR3 protein into single entries with the most common DNA and genes. The V and J calls shown here were made by TCRdb, not taken from the authors' results. A total of over 700,000 distinct CDR3 sequences appear in this sample, about 19% of them only once. The ten largest make up over 15% of the sample.

The sample comprised blood. The sequence was obtained from a woman aged 45-59 years with Graves' hyperthyroidism that later progressed to Graves' ophthalmopathy. The sequence joins TRBV11-2 to TRBJ1-1; the D gene cannot be resolved reliably. In nucleotides, the sequence is TGTGCCAGCAGCATCTCGACCCGAATGGGGACTGAAGCTTTCTTT. It translates to CASSISTRMGTEAFF.